The table lists the clone carrying this T cell receptor (beta chain) with a count of one. What it recognizes is unknown. These data come from a study of cytomegalovirus exposure and HLA in healthy donors. The overall study: A later analysis reported the same platform for the 110 or so validation repertoires and the approximately 640 first-cohort repertoires. Findings and caveats of the study: Under in vitro conditions, a few CMV-associated chains were confirmed as specific for CMV antigens. Altogether, more than 150 TCR beta chains were recorded as cytomegalovirus-associated.

Sequenced by immunoSEQ multiplex PCR; TCRdb stores in-frame clones only, minus some. The sample yields 150,000 to 200,000 clones, around 96% seen once. Germline lookup yields CDR1 SGHRS and CDR2 YFSETQ. The J segment lost 8 bases and the V segment lost 4 bases, leaving 17 bases of the junction unmatched. The CDR3 is 17 amino acids. The chain combines TRBV5-1 with TRBJ2-1, with 8 bases lining up with TRBD1. The sequencing input was PBMCs. This receptor was identified in a woman younger than 30 in good health and CMV-seronegative. In DNA form, the CDR3 reads TGCGCCAGCAGCCCGCCCTGGGCGGGACAGGTAAATGATGAGCAGTTCTTC. It is translated as CASSPPWAGQVNDEQFF.